The entry that follows covers one TCR beta chain sequence. The antigen is unknown. TCRdb reprocessed the 5' RACE reads with MiXCR, giving one entry per CDR3 protein. The sample has under 300,000 distinct CDR3 sequences, about 17% seen once; the top ten hold over 20%. Deletions cut 4 bases from V and 5 bases from J, with 18 bases between. The germline V gene has CDR1 MNHEY and CDR2 SVGEGT. The CDR3 spans 15 residues. The data originate from a study of T-cell memory formation after mild COVID-19. The overall study: There were largely donor-specific TCR clusters.

Study-wide results and caveats: Of the contracting clones, CD4+ ones lay mainly in CM and EM, and CD8+ ones in EMRA. Prior to infection, memory already included some responding clones, suggesting cross-reactive memory joined.

The origin of this receptor is a man aged 18-30 years who had mild COVID-19 (a few samples of this study predate the infection). Cell type and time point are not known. Input material: PBMCs or a T cell subset sorted from them (not recorded which). The V and J genes are TRBV6-2 or TRBV6-3 and TRBJ2-7, with D maybe TRBD1 (6 bases). The CDR3, as DNA: TGTGCCAGCAGTTTTCCGACAGGCTTCAGGAACGAGCAGTACTTC. Encoded protein: CASSFPTGFRNEQYF.